The 2 T cell receptor beta chains below all came from one sample that was sequenced in a study of cytomegalovirus exposure and HLA in healthy donors. Vbeta (60) and Jbeta (13) primers were used in the PCR. Sequencing was performed with immunoSEQ multiplex PCR; in TCRdb, only in-frame clones are kept and a portion is missing. Of some 180,000 clones in the sample, roughly 87% were seen once. The specimen sequenced was PBMCs. The receptors stem from a girl under three years old in good health and CMV-seronegative.

V is TRBV7-6 and J is TRBJ2-2, with TRBD2 matching over 9 bases. This CDR3 has 18 residues. The germline CDR1 and CDR2 sequences are SGHVS and FNYEAQ. The junction had 11 bases not matched to a gene; V was cut back by 1 base and J by 5 bases. In DNA form, the CDR3 reads TGTGCCAGCAGCTTAGGTGTGCTAGCGGGATGGGAAACCGGGGAGCTGTTTTTT. Translating it yields CASSLGVLAGWETGELFF.

This clone was seen just once. This CDR3 reads CASSVAGQGQAFF. CDR3 DNA sequence: TGTGCCAGCAGTGTAGCGGGACAGGGGCAAGCTTTCTTT. The rearrangement uses TRBV2 and TRBJ1-1, with 10 bases lining up with TRBD1. With 4 bases clipped from V and 9 bases from J, the junction kept 5 bases outside the gene matches. This CDR3 spans 13 amino acids. CDR1 SNHLY and CDR2 FYNNEI come from the germline V gene.